The 22 T cell receptor beta chains reported below all come from one sample, sequenced in a study of T cells expressing NK-cell markers. TCRdb reprocessed the 5' RACE reads and stores each CDR3 protein as one record, lacking DNA. The sample table sets out 350,000 to 500,000 distinct CDR3 sequences. The sample consisted of blood T cells: a sorted CD56 or NKG2C T cell subset, CD4+ or CD8+ T cells, or bulk PBMC T cells (not recorded which). These receptors were taken from a woman between 18 and 70 years old in good health.

This chain connects TRBV11-2 to TRBJ2-5; the D call from TCRdb, TRBD1, cannot be confirmed without DNA. Germline V gene lookup returns CDR1 SGHAT and CDR2 FQNNGV. This CDR3 is built from 13 residues. The chain's CDR3 is CASSYDRVETQYF.

This chain links TRBV29-1 with TRBJ2-3; the D gene TCRdb calls, TRBD2, cannot be checked with no DNA. The V gene's germline CDR1 is SQVTM and CDR2 ANQGSEA. The CDR3 extends over 14 amino acids. The CDR3 region is CSVYRGGDTDTQYF.

V gene TRBV5-4 combines with J gene TRBJ2-5. The CDR3 is 12 residues long. Germline lookup yields CDR1 SGHNT and CDR2 YYREEE (reference sequence). This CDR3 reads CASSLEVRTQYF.

The chain combines TRBV5-1 with TRBJ1-2; no DNA is available, so the TRBD1 call from TCRdb remains unchecked. The CDR3 length is 13 residues. The germline V gene has CDR1 SGHRS and CDR2 YFSETQ. The chain's CDR3 is CASSTTGTVGYTF.

V is TRBV20-1 and J is TRBJ1-5. Looked up from germline, CDR1 is DFQATT and CDR2 is SNEGSKA (reference sequence). The CDR3 has 16 amino acids. CDR3: CSAVNPLGGRNQPQHF.

This rearrangement joins TRBV4-2 to TRBJ2-2. CDR3 length equals 15 residues. Germline lookup yields CDR1 LGHNA and CDR2 YNFKEQ. CDR3 loop: CASSQEGSYTGELFF.

The chain links TRBV20-1 to TRBJ2-1; absent DNA, TCRdb's TRBD2 call cannot be checked. Germline V gene data show CDR1 as DFQATT and CDR2 as SNEGSKA (reference sequence). The CDR3 contains 16 residues. CDR3 loop: CSARVEGLAGYNEQFF.

This rearrangement joins TRBV5-6 to TRBJ2-1; TCRdb selects TRBD2, and the lack of DNA leaves this call unchecked. The CDR3 totals 15 residues. Germline CDR1 and CDR2: SGHDT and YYEEEE. This CDR3 reads CASSFRLAVYNEQFF.

The genes are TRBV25-1 and TRBJ1-2. Germline CDR1 MGHDK, CDR2 SYGVNS. The CDR3 runs to 14 residues. CDR3: CASSDLLRNYGYTF.

V gene TRBV9 combines with J gene TRBJ1-1; TCRdb's D call, TRBD1, is unchecked because there is no DNA. This CDR3 has 15 amino acids. From germline, CDR1 is SGDLS and CDR2 YYNGEE. The CDR3 region is CASSVEGQGSTEAFF.

The rearrangement uses TRBV7-9 and TRBJ2-1. In germline, CDR1 is SEHNR, CDR2 FQNEAQ (reference sequence). There are 11 residues in the CDR3. This chain's CDR3 is CASTSESEQFF.

This chain joins TRBV6-5 and TRBJ2-7; TCRdb returns TRBD2, unconfirmable since there is no DNA. The CDR3 totals 17 residues. CDR1 and CDR2 from the germline V gene are MNHEY and SVGAGI. CDR3 protein: CASSYALLAGTPGEQYF.

The chain combines TRBV12-3 or TRBV12-4 with TRBJ1-2. The CDR3 spans 15 residues. The chain's CDR3 is CASSRHPQPRDGFTF.

J is TRBJ1-2 and V is TRBV29-1. Germline CDR1 reads SQVTM; CDR2 reads ANQGSEA. The length of the CDR3 is 11 residues. CDR3 in amino acids: CSGGTDYGYTF.

V usage is TRBV4-3 and J usage is TRBJ1-1; checking the TCRdb D call of TRBD1 is not possible without DNA. Looked up from germline, CDR1 is LGHNA and CDR2 is YSLEER. CDR3 length: 15 amino acids. CDR3 in amino acids: CASSAGQGLNTEAFF.

The CDR3: CSVEGIGETQYF. The rearrangement links TRBV29-1 to TRBJ2-5. The length of the CDR3 is 12 residues. Germline V gene data show CDR1 as SQVTM and CDR2 as ANQGSEA.

The chain recombines TRBV20-1 with TRBJ2-3; with no DNA, the TCRdb D assignment of TRBD1 cannot be verified. The CDR3 contains 14 residues. In germline, CDR1 is DFQATT, CDR2 SNEGSKA (reference sequence). CDR3: CSARVARVVDTQYF.

This chain joins TRBV29-1 and TRBJ1-1; the TCRdb call, TRBD1, lacks DNA for checking. CDR3 size: 13 residues. Looked up from germline, CDR1 is SQVTM and CDR2 is ANQGSEA. The CDR3 sequence: CSVAGRANPEAFF.

The chain couples TRBV12-3 or TRBV12-4 to TRBJ1-5; absent DNA, TCRdb's TRBD1 call cannot be checked. The CDR3 contains 15 residues. This CDR3 reads CASSLDSGANQPQHF.

Here the CDR3 reads CASSSRRGAGELFF. The chain joins TRBV5-1 to TRBJ2-2; as DNA is missing, the TRBD1 call by TCRdb cannot be tested. The germline gives CDR1 SGHRS, CDR2 YFSETQ. The CDR3 is 14 residues long. The full variable domain, its missing parts supplied by reference TRBV5-1 and TRBJ2-2, is KAGVTQTPRYLIKTRGQQVTLSCSPISGHRSVSWYQQTPGQGLQFLFEYFSETQRNKGNFPGRFSGRQFSNSRSEMNVSTLELGDSALYLCASSSRRGAGELFFGEGSRLTVL.

The J gene is TRBJ1-1, the V gene TRBV10-3; lacking DNA, the TRBD1 call made by TCRdb goes unchecked. From germline, CDR1 is ENHRY and CDR2 SYGVKD. The CDR3 spans 15 residues. The CDR3 is CAIRGQGQGGTEAFF.

CDR3 sequence: CASSPLTAGMNYNEQFF. This sequence joins TRBV28 and TRBJ2-1; checking the TCRdb D call of TRBD1 is not possible without DNA. Germline CDR1 MDHEN, CDR2 SYDVKM. The CDR3 contains 17 residues.